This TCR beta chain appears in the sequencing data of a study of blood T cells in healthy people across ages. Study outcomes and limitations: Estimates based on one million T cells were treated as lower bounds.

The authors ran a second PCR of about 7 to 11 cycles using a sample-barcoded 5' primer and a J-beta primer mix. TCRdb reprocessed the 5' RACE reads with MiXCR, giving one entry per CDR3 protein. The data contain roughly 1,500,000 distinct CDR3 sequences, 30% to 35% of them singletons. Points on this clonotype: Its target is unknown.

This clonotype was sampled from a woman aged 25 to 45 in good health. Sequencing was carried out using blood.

The CDR3 loop reads CASSPRTGGNSPLHF. The CDR3 DNA sequence: TGTGCCAGCAGCCCCCGGACAGGGGGGAATTCACCCCTCCACTTT. The J gene is TRBJ1-6, the V gene TRBV11-2, with 10 bases identical to TRBD1. CDR3 length: 15 residues. The V and J ends lost 5 bases and 7 bases, in that order; junction bases with no gene match: 5. The germline V gene encodes CDR1 SGHAT and CDR2 FQNNGV.